The 15 T cell receptor beta chains listed next were all sequenced from one sample in a study of response to subunit inactivated influenza vaccine. Using its own MiXCR run on the RT-PCR reads, TCRdb lists one record per CDR3 protein. The sample records over 400,000 distinct CDR3 sequences, approximately 11% being singletons. This specimen was PBMCs from blood, taken roughly 46 days after vaccination. The receptors come from a middle-aged man who received an inactivated influenza vaccine.

The rearrangement joins TRBV5-1 to TRBJ1-2, with a tentative D call TRBD1 (5 bases). With 0 bases removed from V and 6 bases from J, the gap between germline ends came to 12 bases. The length of the CDR3 is 14 residues. Germline CDR1 is SGHRS and CDR2 is YFSETQ. The CDR3 DNA is TGCGCCAGCAGCTTGGCAGGGCCTTCGGATGGCTACACCTTC. It codes for CASSLAGPSDGYTF.

The gene calls are TRBV12-3 or TRBV12-4 and TRBJ2-5, with TRBD1 matching over 12 bases. The CDR3 is 16 residues long. The J segment lost 5 bases and the V segment lost 2 bases, leaving 6 bases of the junction unmatched. The CDR3 is CASSLWDRGPSETQYF. Here the CDR3 DNA reads TGTGCCAGCAGTTTATGGGACAGGGGGCCCAGTGAGACCCAGTACTTC.

This rearrangement joins TRBV5-1 to TRBJ2-1; maybe TRBD2 (5 bases). Germline lookup yields CDR1 SGHRS and CDR2 YFSETQ. The CDR3 consists of 16 residues. Trimming pared 0 bases from V and 2 bases from J, leaving 12 bases between. The CDR3 region has the DNA TGCGCCAGCAGCTTGGATTCGGGGTACACCTACAATGAGCAGTTCTTC. Translating gives CASSLDSGYTYNEQFF.

V and J are TRBV10-3 and TRBJ2-1; D ambiguous. The CDR3 contains 16 residues. V was clipped by 0 bases and J by 0 bases, with 9 bases between them. CDR1 is ENHRY and CDR2 is SYGVKD in the germline V gene. The CDR3 here is CAISESGQSSYNEQFF. DNA of the CDR3: TGTGCCATCAGTGAGTCTGGGCAGAGCTCCTACAATGAGCAGTTCTTC.

CDR3 in amino acids: CASSARRSGEQFF. In nucleotides, the CDR3 is TGTGCCAGCAGCGCTCGACGGTCCGGTGAGCAGTTCTTC. V and J are TRBV6-4 and TRBJ2-1, with D uncertain. The CDR3 extends over 13 amino acids. Trimming left V 6 bases short and J 9 bases short, with 15 bases between. Germline CDR1 reads MRHNA; CDR2 reads SNTAGT.

This clonotype was observed many times. The V call is TRBV12-3 or TRBV12-4, the J call TRBJ2-1; possible D gene TRBD2, 6 bases. The CDR3 has 16 residues. Trimming removed 5 bases at V and 7 bases at J, with 21 bases between. The CDR3 loop reads CASSPRLGEARNEQFF. DNA for the CDR3: TGTGCCAGCAGTCCCCGACTAGGCGAGGCGCGAAATGAGCAGTTCTTC.

V gene TRBV20-1 combines with J gene TRBJ2-7; 8 nucleotides agree with TRBD2. The CDR3 totals 13 residues. From germline, CDR1 is DFQATT and CDR2 SNEGSKA (reference sequence). J lost 3 bases, V lost 7 bases, and 8 bases had no gene match. The CDR3 DNA sequence: TGCAGTGTCCCCGGGAGGGGGGACTACGAGCAGTACTTC. This codes for CSVPGRGDYEQYF.

This clonotype showed up many times. The rearrangement uses TRBV6-1 and TRBJ1-4, with 9 nucleotides matching TRBD1. The CDR3 is made up of 14 amino acids. V trimming: 6 bases; J trimming: 8 bases; junction bases outside the gene matches: 7. Germline V gene data show CDR1 as MNHNS and CDR2 as SASEGT. CDR3 DNA: TGTGCCAGCAGAATCGGGACAGGGCCCGAAAAACTGTTTTTT. Translating gives CASRIGTGPEKLFF.

This clonotype has at least ten counts. The V gene is TRBV11-1, the J gene TRBJ2-7; D might be TRBD2 (6 bases). This CDR3 is built from 18 residues. CDR1 and CDR2 (germline): SGHAT, FQDESV (reference sequence). V gave up 5 bases and J gave up 1 base, with 24 bases separating them. CDR3 amino acids: CASSPELGRTLQSYEQYF. In nucleotides, the CDR3 is TGTGCCAGCAGCCCAGAGTTAGGGAGGACTCTCCAATCCTACGAGCAGTACTTC.

This chain links TRBV7-6 with TRBJ1-6; maybe TRBD1 (6 bases). This CDR3 is 14 amino acids long. Trimming stripped 6 bases from V and 5 bases from J, with 11 bases between. Germline CDR1 is SGHVS and CDR2 is FNYEAQ. CDR3 loop: CASSAAGDNSPLHF. DNA of the CDR3: TGTGCCAGCAGTGCGGCAGGGGATAATTCACCCCTCCACTTT.

This clonotype was counted between two and nine times. CDR3: CASSPDLILAKNIQYF. The CDR3 coding sequence is TGTGCCAGCAGCCCCGACCTGATCCTAGCCAAAAACATTCAGTACTTC. The V and J genes are TRBV7-9 and TRBJ2-4; D is unresolved. Trimming left V 5 bases short and J 0 bases short, with 14 bases between. The germline V gene encodes CDR1 SEHNR and CDR2 FQNEAQ (reference sequence). The CDR3 is 16 amino acids.

This clonotype came up many times. This chain joins TRBV5-1 and TRBJ2-1; TRBD2 might be the D (5 bases). Trimming removed 2 bases at V and 8 bases at J, with 11 bases between. The CDR3 totals 13 residues. Germline V gives CDR1 SGHRS, CDR2 YFSETQ. CDR3 DNA: TGCGCCAGCAGCTTTTCAGGCGGGCATGAGCAGTTCTTC. It codes for CASSFSGGHEQFF.

This clonotype was detected a few times. The V gene is TRBV18, the J gene TRBJ1-2; D not resolved. Per germline, CDR1 KGHSH and CDR2 LQKENI. This CDR3 is built from 15 residues. The V end lost 1 base, the J end lost 5 bases, and 14 bases lay between the germline ends. The CDR3 DNA follows: TGTGCCAGCTCACCACAGGTGCCCTCGGGATATGGCTACACCTTC. Protein: CASSPQVPSGYGYTF.

The table lists this clonotype with a few counts. V usage is TRBV11-2 and J usage is TRBJ2-3; D might be TRBD1 or TRBD2, each matching 5 bases. V lost 2 bases and J 4 bases, leaving 10 bases between the germline ends. The germline gives CDR1 SGHAT, CDR2 FQNNGV. CDR3 length equals 14 residues. CDR3 residues: CASSLYQGADTQYF. The CDR3 DNA follows: TGTGCCAGCAGCTTATATCAGGGAGCAGATACGCAGTATTTT.

This clonotype was detected ten times or more. This chain joins TRBV20-1 and TRBJ2-5, with 7 bases aligning to TRBD2. Unmatched junction bases numbered 8, after V lost 5 bases and J lost 5 bases. The CDR3 is made up of 13 amino acids. Per the germline V gene, CDR1 is DFQATT and CDR2 is SNEGSKA (reference sequence). The CDR3 region is CSARPTAGETQYF. The DNA of the CDR3 is TGCAGTGCTCGGCCTACAGCGGGGGAGACCCAGTACTTC.